The 25 T cell receptor beta chains below were found in one sample sequenced in a study of blood T cell repertoires in COVID-19. Assay used: immunoSEQ multiplex PCR; TCRdb lists only in-frame clones, some missing. The sample carries around 72,000 clones, more than 90% recorded once. The sample comprised peripheral blood. Every receptor here comes from a human donor with active COVID-19. The donor label of this sample is uncertain.

CDR3 in DNA: TGTGCCAGCAGCGTGGAGGGACAGGGCGCGAAAAGGGTGCAGTACTTC. Protein product: CASSVEGQGAKRVQYF. The chain combines TRBV9 with TRBJ2-7; 9 nucleotides agree with TRBD1. The V gene's germline CDR1 is SGDLS and CDR2 YYNGEE. This CDR3 is 16 amino acids long. The ends lost 2 bases at V and 9 bases at J; junction bases unmatched: 15.

The V gene is TRBV10-1, the J gene TRBJ2-7; 7 nucleotides agree with TRBD1. The CDR3 extends over 15 amino acids. V shed 3 bases, J shed 3 bases, and the junction held 8 bases outside the gene matches. The germline V gene has CDR1 WNHNN and CDR2 SYGVQD (reference sequence). CDR3 in DNA: TGCGCCAGCAGTGATCCCGTCCGGGACAGCTACGAGCAGTACTTC. This encodes CASSDPVRDSYEQYF.

This chain uses TRBV7-3 with TRBJ2-7; D perhaps matches TRBD2 (6 bases). CDR3 length: 14 amino acids. Trimming took 5 bases from V and 5 from J, leaving 16 bases between them. The germline V gene encodes CDR1 SGHTA and CDR2 FQGTGA. The CDR3 loop reads CASSEGGGIHEQYF. For the CDR3, the DNA is TGTGCCAGCAGCGAGGGAGGAGGGATCCACGAGCAGTACTTC.

The chain carries TRBV6-5 and TRBJ1-5, with D tentatively TRBD1 (6 bases). This CDR3 comprises 13 residues. Germline CDR1 and CDR2: MNHEY and SVGAGI. Trimming removed 7 bases from V and 3 bases from J, with 10 bases in between. The CDR3 sequence: CASIGQYNQPQHF. CDR3 bases: TGTGCCAGCATTGGACAGTACAATCAGCCCCAGCATTTT.

The chain has TRBV6-5 and TRBJ1-1, with a weak D call TRBD1 (5 bases). This CDR3 region has 14 residues. Germline V gives CDR1 MNHEY, CDR2 SVGAGI. V was trimmed by 6 bases and J by 3 bases, leaving 14 bases between them. The CDR3 region has the DNA TGTGCCAGCAGCGTGCGGGGCCTATACACTGAAGCTTTCTTT. Its translation: CASSVRGLYTEAFF.

In DNA form, the CDR3 reads TGCAGTGCTAGTCCCCCCGGGGGGACTAGCGGGGGCATGGGCGTAGGCAATGAGCAGTTCTTC. This gives the protein CSASPPGGTSGGMGVGNEQFF. The chain uses TRBV20-1 and TRBJ2-1; 14 bases fit TRBD2. Trimming at V came to 3 bases and at J to 6 bases, leaving 22 bases not matched to a gene. This CDR3 region has 21 residues. In germline, CDR1 is DFQATT, CDR2 SNEGSKA (reference sequence).

The chain links TRBV10-3 to TRBJ2-3; 9 bases agree with TRBD2. The germline V gene has CDR1 ENHRY and CDR2 SYGVKD. The length of the CDR3 is 15 residues. V was clipped by 5 bases and J by 6 bases; unmatched bases: 9. This CDR3 reads CAISSRSGRLDTQYF. The CDR3 nucleotides are TGTGCCATCAGTTCCCGTAGCGGGAGACTGGATACGCAGTATTTT.

J is TRBJ1-4 and V is TRBV5-1; D is perhaps TRBD1 (6 bases). Trimming shortened V by 0 bases and J by 2 bases, and 14 bases separated the two germline ends. Germline loops: CDR1 SGHRS, CDR2 YFSETQ. CDR3 length: 17 residues. For the CDR3, the DNA is TGCGCCAGCAGCTTGGCCCATGGGGGGGCTACTAATGAAAAACTGTTTTTT. It codes for CASSLAHGGATNEKLFF.

The rearrangement uses TRBV4-3 and TRBJ1-1; D is possibly TRBD1 (5 bases). The CDR3 has 18 amino acids. Trimming removed 0 bases from V and 6 bases from J, with 23 bases in between. Germline V lookup: CDR1 LGHNA, CDR2 YSLEER. CDR3 region: CASSQDEQEKTLISEAFF. In DNA, the CDR3 is TGCGCCAGCAGCCAAGATGAACAGGAGAAAACCCTGATTTCTGAAGCTTTCTTT.

The gene calls are TRBV29-1 and TRBJ1-5; tentative D call: TRBD1 (5 bases). V was cut by 7 bases and J by 2 bases, with 18 bases left in between. Germline values: CDR1 SQVTM, CDR2 ANQGSEA. This CDR3 region has 15 residues. CDR3 DNA: TGCAGCGCCTCCCAGGGTATCGTGGGCAATCAGCCCCAGCATTTT. Its protein is CSASQGIVGNQPQHF.

This clone showed up just once. The rearrangement joins TRBV6-5 to TRBJ2-7; 8 bases match TRBD2. Trimming took 4 bases from V and 5 from J; bases not matched to a gene: 4. This CDR3 comprises 13 residues. The germline CDR1 and CDR2 sequences are MNHEY and SVGAGI. CDR3 coding DNA: TGTGCCAGCAGTTTAGTACTAGCGGACGAGCAGTACTTC. Encoded protein: CASSLVLADEQYF.

In this sample, this clone turned up a few times. The chain has TRBV7-9 and TRBJ1-4; 7 bases line up with TRBD1. The CDR3 runs 15 residues. Germline loops: CDR1 SEHNR, CDR2 FQNEAQ (reference sequence). V trimming: 5 bases; J trimming: 5 bases; junction bases outside the gene matches: 8. The chain's CDR3 is CASSTQGTLNEKLFF. As DNA, the CDR3 is TGTGCCAGCAGCACACAGGGGACTTTAAATGAAAAACTGTTTTTT. The whole variable domain, filled in from reference TRBV7-9 and TRBJ1-4, reads DTGVSQNPRHKITKRGQNVTFRCDPISEHNRLYWYRQTLGQGPEFLTYFQNEAQLEKSRLLSDRFSAERPKGSFSTLEIQRTEQGDSAMYLCASSTQGTLNEKLFFGSGTQLSVL.

The J gene is TRBJ2-1, the V gene TRBV5-1; 10 nucleotides line up with TRBD2. The CDR3 contains 18 residues. V lost 3 bases to trimming and J lost 2 bases; unmatched junction nucleotides: 11. CDR1 and CDR2 from the germline V gene are SGHRS and YFSETQ. The CDR3: CASSSNVLLAGTYNEQFF. The CDR3 bases are TGCGCCAGCAGCTCAAACGTACTACTAGCGGGAACCTACAATGAGCAGTTCTTC.

The chain links TRBV14 to TRBJ2-7, with 7 nucleotides matching TRBD2. The germline V gene has CDR1 SGHDN and CDR2 FVKESK. This CDR3 has 16 amino acids. V lost 3 bases and J lost 0; bases outside the gene matches: 8. The CDR3 protein is CASSQGAKRDSYEQYF. The CDR3 DNA follows: TGTGCCAGCAGCCAGGGCGCGAAGCGGGACTCCTACGAGCAGTACTTC.

V and J are TRBV19 and TRBJ2-5, with 7 nucleotides matching TRBD2. This CDR3 comprises 13 residues. The germline V gene encodes CDR1 LNHDA and CDR2 SQIVND (reference sequence). V was pared by 5 bases and J by 2 bases, with 2 bases of the junction left unmatched. This chain's CDR3 is CASSSGLQETQYF. CDR3 DNA: TGTGCCAGTAGTTCGGGACTACAAGAGACCCAGTACTTC.

V is TRBV2 and J is TRBJ1-5; perhaps TRBD1 as D (6 bases). The germline V gene has CDR1 SNHLY and CDR2 FYNNEI. The CDR3 is 14 residues long. V was cut by 7 bases and J by 2 bases, with 12 bases left in between. The CDR3 protein is CASTGGGRNQPQHF. CDR3 nucleotides: TGTGCCAGCACGGGAGGGGGTCGCAATCAGCCCCAGCATTTT.

The rearrangement links TRBV5-1 to TRBJ1-4; D ambiguous. The CDR3 length is 15 residues. Per germline, CDR1 SGHRS and CDR2 YFSETQ. The V gene lost 0 bases and the J gene lost 5 bases, with 11 bases spanning the gap. The CDR3, as DNA: TGCGCCAGCAGCTTGGTTCGGGCGGGGAATGAAAAACTGTTTTTT. Amino acid sequence: CASSLVRAGNEKLFF. Looking up the rest from reference TRBV5-1 and TRBJ1-4 gives the full variable domain: KAGVTQTPRYLIKTRGQQVTLSCSPISGHRSVSWYQQTPGQGLQFLFEYFSETQRNKGNFPGRFSGRQFSNSRSEMNVSTLELGDSALYLCASSLVRAGNEKLFFGSGTQLSVL.

The V gene is TRBV19, the J gene TRBJ2-4, with 13 bases lining up with TRBD2. From germline, CDR1 is LNHDA and CDR2 SQIVND (reference sequence). This CDR3 region has 17 residues. Germline trimming cut 5 bases from V and 3 bases from J; bases unmatched to any gene: 7. The CDR3 protein is CASSPGLAGDRKNIQYF. The CDR3 region has the DNA TGTGCCAGTAGTCCTGGACTAGCGGGAGATCGCAAAAACATTCAGTACTTC.

J is TRBJ2-7 and V is TRBV2, with D perhaps matching TRBD1 (6 bases). Trimming took off 2 bases at V and 7 bases at J, with 12 bases between the two ends. The length of the CDR3 is 13 residues. The germline V gene has CDR1 SNHLY and CDR2 FYNNEI. As DNA, the CDR3 is TGTGCCAGCAGTGAACTAGAGGGGGTGGAGCAGTACTTC. Amino acids: CASSELEGVEQYF.

This clone appeared a single time. V usage is TRBV5-1 and J usage is TRBJ2-6, with 8 bases aligning to TRBD1. Germline-derived CDR1 and CDR2 are SGHRS and YFSETQ. The J segment lost 1 base and the V segment lost 4 bases, leaving 19 bases of the junction unmatched. The length of the CDR3 is 21 residues. The CDR3 here is CASSLAPFLTGEMSGANVLTF. CDR3 nucleotides: TGCGCCAGCAGCCTAGCCCCATTCTTGACAGGGGAAATGTCTGGGGCCAACGTCCTGACTTTC.

The J gene is TRBJ2-7, the V gene TRBV7-2; D is ambiguous. V was trimmed by 5 bases and J by 0 bases, leaving 20 bases between them. Germline V gene lookup returns CDR1 SGHTA and CDR2 FQGNSA. The length of the CDR3 is 17 residues. The DNA of the CDR3 is TGTGCCAGCAGCCCCCAGTTCGTAGCTGGAAGCTCCTACGAGCAGTACTTC. Its protein is CASSPQFVAGSSYEQYF.

CDR3 amino acids: CASSLQETQYF. CDR3 nucleotides: TGTGCCAGCAGTTTACAAGAGACCCAGTACTTC. The chain links TRBV2 to TRBJ2-5; no clear D gene. The CDR3 covers 11 residues. CDR1 is SNHLY and CDR2 is FYNNEI in the germline V gene. Trimming removed 5 bases at V and 2 bases at J, with 3 bases between.

V is TRBV7-2 and J is TRBJ1-5; D is possibly TRBD1 (5 bases). CDR3 length: 15 residues. V lost 3 bases and J lost 0, with 9 bases in between. Per the germline V gene, CDR1 is SGHTA and CDR2 is FQGNSA. This CDR3 reads CASSLTGGSNQPQHF. The CDR3 region has the DNA TGTGCCAGCAGCTTGACGGGGGGTAGCAATCAGCCCCAGCATTTT. Together with reference TRBV7-2 and TRBJ1-5, the CDR3 gives the full variable domain: GAGVSQSPSNKVTEKGKDVELRCDPISGHTALYWYRQSLGQGLEFLIYFQGNSAPDKSGLPSDRFSAERTGGSVSTLTIQRTQQEDSAVYLCASSLTGGSNQPQHFGDGTRLSIL.

This rearrangement joins TRBV29-1 to TRBJ2-7, with D possibly matching TRBD2 (6 bases). This CDR3 comprises 12 residues. Per the germline V gene, CDR1 is SQVTM and CDR2 is ANQGSEA. The V gene lost 7 bases and the J gene lost 6 bases, with 16 bases spanning the gap. CDR3 nucleotides: TGCAGCGCTGGAGTGGGGGGTGGCGAGCAGTACTTC. Translation gives CSAGVGGGEQYF.

The chain carries TRBV6-4 and TRBJ2-2, with D maybe TRBD2 (6 bases). The CDR3 runs to 12 residues. Germline V gene data show CDR1 as MRHNA and CDR2 as SNTAGT. V lost 6 bases and J 7 bases, leaving 9 bases between the germline ends. The CDR3 reads CASRSGGGELFF. DNA of the CDR3: TGTGCCAGCAGATCCGGGGGCGGGGAGCTGTTTTTT.